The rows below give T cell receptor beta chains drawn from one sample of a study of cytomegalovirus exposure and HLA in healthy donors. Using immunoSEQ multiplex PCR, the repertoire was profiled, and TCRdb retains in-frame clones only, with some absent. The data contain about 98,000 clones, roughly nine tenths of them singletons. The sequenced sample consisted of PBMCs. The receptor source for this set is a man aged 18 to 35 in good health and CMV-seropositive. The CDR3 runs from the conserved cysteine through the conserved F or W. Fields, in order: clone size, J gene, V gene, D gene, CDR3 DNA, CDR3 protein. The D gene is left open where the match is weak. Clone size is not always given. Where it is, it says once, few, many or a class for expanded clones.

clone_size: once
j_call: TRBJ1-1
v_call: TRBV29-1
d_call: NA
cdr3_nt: TGCAGCACAATGGGGGGGAACACTGAAGCTTTCTTT
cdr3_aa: CSTMGGNTEAFF

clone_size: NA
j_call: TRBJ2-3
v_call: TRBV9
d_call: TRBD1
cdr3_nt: TGTGCCAGCAGCTATGGACAGGGGGCTTTAGATACGCAGTATTTT
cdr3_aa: CASSYGQGALDTQYF

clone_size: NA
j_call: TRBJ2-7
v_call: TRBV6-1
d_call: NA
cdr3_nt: TGTGCCAGCAAGAGCAGGGTCATGAGCTCCTACGAGCAGTACTTC
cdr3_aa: CASKSRVMSSYEQYF

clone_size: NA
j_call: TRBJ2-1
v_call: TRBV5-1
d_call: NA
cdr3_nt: TGCGCCAGCAGCTTGGGGCAGGACTACAATGAGCAGTTCTTC
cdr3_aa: CASSLGQDYNEQFF

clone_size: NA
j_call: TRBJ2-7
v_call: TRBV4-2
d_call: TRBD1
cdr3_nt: TGTGCCAGCAGCCAAGGGACAGGGCGGTCCTACTTC
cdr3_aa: CASSQGTGRSYF

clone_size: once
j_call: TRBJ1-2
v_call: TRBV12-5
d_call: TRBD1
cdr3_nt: TGTGCTAGTGGCCCCACCCCGGGACAGGACTTATATGGCTACACCTTC
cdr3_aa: CASGPTPGQDLYGYTF

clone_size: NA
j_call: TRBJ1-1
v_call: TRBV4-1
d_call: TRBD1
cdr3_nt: TGCGCCAGCAGCCAAGCACCAGCACAGGGGGGGACTGAAGCTTTCTTT
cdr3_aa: CASSQAPAQGGTEAFF

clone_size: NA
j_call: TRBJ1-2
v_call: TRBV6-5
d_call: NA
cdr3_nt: TGTGCCAGCAGTTTCGACTCGACAGTTCTGAATGGCTACACCTTC
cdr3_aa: CASSFDSTVLNGYTF

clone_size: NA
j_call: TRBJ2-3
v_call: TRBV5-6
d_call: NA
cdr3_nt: TGTGCCACCCTGGGACTTTGGGGAGATACGCAGTATTTT
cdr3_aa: CATLGLWGDTQYF

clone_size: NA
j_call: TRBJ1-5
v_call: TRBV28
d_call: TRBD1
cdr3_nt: TGTGCCAGCAGTTTTGTGCAGGGGGCTATTCAGCCCCAGCATTTT
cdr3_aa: CASSFVQGAIQPQHF

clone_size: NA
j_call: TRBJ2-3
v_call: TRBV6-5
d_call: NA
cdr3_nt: TGTGCCAGCAGTTACTCTGCGGGACCCCCCCGGGATACGCAGTATTTT
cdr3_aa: CASSYSAGPPRDTQYF

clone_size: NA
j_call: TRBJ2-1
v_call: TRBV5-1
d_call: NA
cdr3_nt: TGCGCCAGCAGCTTGGCCCAAGGGGCAGGGGCCTACAATGAGCAGTTCTTC
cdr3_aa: CASSLAQGAGAYNEQFF

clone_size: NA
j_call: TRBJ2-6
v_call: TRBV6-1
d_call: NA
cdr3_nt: TGTGCCAGCAGTGAAGCGCTATATCTCCCTGGGGCCAACGTCCTGACTTTC
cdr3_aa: CASSEALYLPGANVLTF

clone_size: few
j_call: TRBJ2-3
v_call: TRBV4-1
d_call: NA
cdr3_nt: TGCGCCAGCAGCCAAGGACCCGGAGGGACAGATACGCAGTATTTT
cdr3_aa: CASSQGPGGTDTQYF

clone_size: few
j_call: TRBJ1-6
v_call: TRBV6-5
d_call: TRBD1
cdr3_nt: TGTGCCAGCAGATCAGGGACAGCTAATAATTCACCCCTCCACTTT
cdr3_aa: CASRSGTANNSPLHF

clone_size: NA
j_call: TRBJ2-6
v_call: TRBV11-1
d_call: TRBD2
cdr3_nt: TGTGCCAGCAGCTTGCGGGAGGGCCCTTTTGGTTCTGGGGCCAACGTCCTGACTTTC
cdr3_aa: CASSLREGPFGSGANVLTF

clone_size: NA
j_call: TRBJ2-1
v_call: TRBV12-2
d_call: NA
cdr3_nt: TGTGCAAGTCGCTTAGCGAAGCGGGGGAGCTCCTACAATGAGCAGTTCTTC
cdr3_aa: CASRLAKRGSSYNEQFF

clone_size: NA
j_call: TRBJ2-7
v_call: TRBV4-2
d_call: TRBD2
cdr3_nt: TGTGCCAGCAGCCATGGGACTAGCGGGGGTTGGGAGCAGTACTTC
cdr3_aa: CASSHGTSGGWEQYF

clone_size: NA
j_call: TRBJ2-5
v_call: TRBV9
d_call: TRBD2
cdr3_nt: TGTGCCAGCAGCGAGGGGAGGGGAGGGGAGACCCAGTACTTC
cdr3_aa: CASSEGRGGETQYF

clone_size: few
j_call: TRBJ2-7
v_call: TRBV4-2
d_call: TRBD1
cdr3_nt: TGTGCCAGCAGCCAAGTGGACAGGGCCGGCGAGCAGTACTTC
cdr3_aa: CASSQVDRAGEQYF

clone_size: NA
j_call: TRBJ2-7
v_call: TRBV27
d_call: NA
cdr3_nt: TGTGCCAGCCGAGAGGTGGGTTCCTACGAGCAGTACTTC
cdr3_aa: CASREVGSYEQYF

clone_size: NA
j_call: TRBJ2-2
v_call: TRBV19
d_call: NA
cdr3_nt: TGTGCCAGTAGTATTGGGCGAACCGGGGAGCTGTTTTTT
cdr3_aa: CASSIGRTGELFF

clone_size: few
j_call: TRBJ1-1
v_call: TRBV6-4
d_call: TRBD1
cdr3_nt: TGTGCCAGCAGTGACCGGGACAGCACTGAAGCTTTCTTT
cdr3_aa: CASSDRDSTEAFF

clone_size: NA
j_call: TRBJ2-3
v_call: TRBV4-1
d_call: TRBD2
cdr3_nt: TGCGCCAGCGGGGAGCGGGGGGGCTTGAGTACAGATACGCAGTATTTT
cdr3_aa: CASGERGGLSTDTQYF

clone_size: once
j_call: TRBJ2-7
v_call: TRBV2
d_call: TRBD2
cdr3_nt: TGTGCCAGCAGCCCTAGGAGCGGGAGCTCCTACGAGCAGTACTTC
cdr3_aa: CASSPRSGSSYEQYF

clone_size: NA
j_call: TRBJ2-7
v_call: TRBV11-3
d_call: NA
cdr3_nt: TGTGCCAGCAGCTCACGGGGGACGGTGCTTTCCTACGAGCAGTACTTC
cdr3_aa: CASSSRGTVLSYEQYF

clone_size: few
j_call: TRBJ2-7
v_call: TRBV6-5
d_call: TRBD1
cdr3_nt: TGTGCCAGCACGAAAGGACAGGGGCTCGACGAGCAGTACTTC
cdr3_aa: CASTKGQGLDEQYF

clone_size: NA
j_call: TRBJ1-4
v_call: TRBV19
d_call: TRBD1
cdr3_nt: TGTGCCAGTAGTTCCGGGACAGGGGATGAAAAACTGTTTTTT
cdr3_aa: CASSSGTGDEKLFF

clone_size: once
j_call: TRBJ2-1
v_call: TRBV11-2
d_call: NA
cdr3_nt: TGTGCCAGCAGCCCGGGCCCAGAGGGTAGGAATGAGCAGTTCTTC
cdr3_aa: CASSPGPEGRNEQFF

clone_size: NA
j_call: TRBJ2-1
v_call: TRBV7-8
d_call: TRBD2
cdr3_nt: TGTGCCAGCAGCTTCGGACTAGCGGGAGCTGGTGCCAATGAGCAGTTCTTC
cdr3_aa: CASSFGLAGAGANEQFF

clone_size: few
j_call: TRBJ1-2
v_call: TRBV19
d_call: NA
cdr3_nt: TGTGCCAGTAGTATTGGACAGCTCTATGGCTACACCTTC
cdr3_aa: CASSIGQLYGYTF

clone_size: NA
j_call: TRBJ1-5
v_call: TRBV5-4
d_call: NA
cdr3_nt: TGTGCCAGCAGCTCGGGGGGGGGTCAGCCCCAGCATTTT
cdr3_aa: CASSSGGGQPQHF

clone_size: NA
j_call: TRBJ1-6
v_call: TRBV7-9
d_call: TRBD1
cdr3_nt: TGTGCCAGCAGTCCGGGACAGGGGAATTCACCCCTCCACTTT
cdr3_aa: CASSPGQGNSPLHF

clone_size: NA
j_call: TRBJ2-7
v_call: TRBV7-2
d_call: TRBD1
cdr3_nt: TGTGCCAGCAGCTTTATGGGACAGGTTACCGAGCAGTACTTC
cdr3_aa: CASSFMGQVTEQYF

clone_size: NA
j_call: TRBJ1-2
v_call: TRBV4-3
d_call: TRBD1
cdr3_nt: TGCGCCAGCAGCCAATGGACAGGGGGTAACTATGGCTACACCTTC
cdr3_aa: CASSQWTGGNYGYTF

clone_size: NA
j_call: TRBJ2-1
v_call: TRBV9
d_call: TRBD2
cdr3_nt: TGTGCCAGCAGCAACCAGAAGCGGGGGGGCCTAAATGAGCAGTTCTTC
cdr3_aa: CASSNQKRGGLNEQFF

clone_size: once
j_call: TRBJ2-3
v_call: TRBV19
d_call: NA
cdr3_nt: TGTGCCAGTAGTCTCGGAGGGTCCAGCACAGATACGCAGTATTTT
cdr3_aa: CASSLGGSSTDTQYF

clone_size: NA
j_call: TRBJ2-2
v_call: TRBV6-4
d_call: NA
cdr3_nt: TGTGCCAGCAGTGACTGGAACAGGGGAGGGAACACCGGGGAGCTGTTTTTT
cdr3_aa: CASSDWNRGGNTGELFF